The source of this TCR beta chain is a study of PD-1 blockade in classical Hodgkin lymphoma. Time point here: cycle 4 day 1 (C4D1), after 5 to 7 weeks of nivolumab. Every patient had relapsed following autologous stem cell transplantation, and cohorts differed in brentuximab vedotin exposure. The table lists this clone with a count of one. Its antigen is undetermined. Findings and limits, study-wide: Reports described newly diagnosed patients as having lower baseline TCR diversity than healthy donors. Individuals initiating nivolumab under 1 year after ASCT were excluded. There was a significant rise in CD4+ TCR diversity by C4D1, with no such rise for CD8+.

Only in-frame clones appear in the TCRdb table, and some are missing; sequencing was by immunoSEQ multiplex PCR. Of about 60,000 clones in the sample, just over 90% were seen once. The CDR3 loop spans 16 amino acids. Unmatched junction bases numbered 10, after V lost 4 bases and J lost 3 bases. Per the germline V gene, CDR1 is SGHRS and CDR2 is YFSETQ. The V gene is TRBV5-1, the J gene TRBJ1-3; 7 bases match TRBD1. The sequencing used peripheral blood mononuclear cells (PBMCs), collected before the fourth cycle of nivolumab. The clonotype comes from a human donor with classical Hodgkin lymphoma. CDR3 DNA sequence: TGCGCCAGCAGCGAGCAGGGGGTTCGCGTTGGAAACACCATATATTTT. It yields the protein CASSEQGVRVGNTIYF.